Below, one TCR beta chain is given with its context. This clone's antigen is unknown. The record has no base qualities; no much larger clone is one base away. The data are from a study of blood T cell repertoires in COVID-19 (dated by TCRdb to 2018 to 2021). A note on the overall study: Samples covering the acute and convalescent phases of COVID-19 were provided by collaborators in the United States, Italy and Spain. HLA class I and class II types, where available, came from metadata supplied by the sample provider rather than from assay-based typing. Deeply sampled blood TCRbeta repertoires from subjects exposed to, actively infected with, or recovered from COVID-19 were included in the dataset. The prospective study material was composed of cDNA or gDNA derived from T cells, B-cell-depleted T cells, or PBMCs. Nearly every sample came with metadata listing a de-identified subject ID, COVID-19 status, age in years and sex. Samples were obtained from the ongoing ImmuneRACE study (first 160 participants) and from 1,254 subjects provided by 6 global collaborators. The repertoires were made available in a free public database intended to serve as a resource for research on the immune response to SARS-CoV-2.

Collaborating institutions collected whole blood in K2EDTA tubes following their own protocols. For TCRbeta analysis, collaborator samples were shipped as frozen whole blood, as isolated PBMCs, or as DNA extracted from either sample type. TCRbeta CDR3 regions were amplified from genomic DNA by means of the immunoSEQ Assay, a bias-controlled multiplex PCR. As for the authors' bioinformatics: The number of nucleated cells in each sample was estimated by amplification of reference gene primers within the assay. Sequence reads were collapsed and filtered to measure the absolute abundance of every unique TCRbeta CDR3 rearrangement. For each sample, productive Simpson clonality was calculated by taking the square root of Simpson's diversity index across productive rearrangements. TCRdb took this table from immuneACCESS and kept in-frame rearrangements with V and J called. Such tables lack part of the clones; where checked against another copy, unresolved V genes explain under half of the gap, and the rest is unexplained. V, J and clone size are taken as reported in that table, and D and trimming were inferred from the DNA itself. This sample gives 200,000 to 300,000 clones in total; 86% of them show up just once. The top ten clonotypes cover under 2% of the sample.

Points the paper makes about the study in general: Clinical and demographic metadata were provided uncurated, with the amount varying by source and participant.

The cysteine opens and the phenylalanine closes a CDR3 of 14 amino acids. Just the 42-base CDR3 DNA is kept, in frame starting at base 1. The germline V gene encodes CDR1 SGHTS and CDR2 YDEGEE. V is trimmed back by 4 bases and J by 5 bases, and the junction contains 5 bases that no gene match accounts for. The rearranged chain carries TRBV5-8 and TRBJ2-1, with 8 bases in between that match TRBD1. The receptor was isolated from a man aged 25-40 years with active or convalescent COVID-19. Sequenced: peripheral blood. The DNA is TGTGCCAGCAGCGTGGGGGGACAGGACAATGAGCAGTTCTTC. Protein translation: CASSVGGQDNEQFF.